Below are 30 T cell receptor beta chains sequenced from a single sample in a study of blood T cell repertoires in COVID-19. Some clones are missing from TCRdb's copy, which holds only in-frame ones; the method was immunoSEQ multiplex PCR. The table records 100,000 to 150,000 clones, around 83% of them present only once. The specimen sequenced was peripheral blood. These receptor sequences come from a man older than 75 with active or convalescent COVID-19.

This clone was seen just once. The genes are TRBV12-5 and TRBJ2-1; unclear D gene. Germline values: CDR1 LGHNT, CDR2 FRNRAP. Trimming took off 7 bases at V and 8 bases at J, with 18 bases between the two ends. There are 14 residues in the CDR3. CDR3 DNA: TGTGCTAGTGCCATATTTAGGCCTCGGGATGAGCAGTTCTTC. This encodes CASAIFRPRDEQFF.

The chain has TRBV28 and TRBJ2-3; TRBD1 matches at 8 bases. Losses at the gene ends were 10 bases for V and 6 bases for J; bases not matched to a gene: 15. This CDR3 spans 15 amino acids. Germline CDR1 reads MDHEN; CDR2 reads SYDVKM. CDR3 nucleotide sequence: TGTGCCACCATGGGGGCAGGGGGCAATACGGATACGCAGTATTTT. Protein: CATMGAGGNTDTQYF.

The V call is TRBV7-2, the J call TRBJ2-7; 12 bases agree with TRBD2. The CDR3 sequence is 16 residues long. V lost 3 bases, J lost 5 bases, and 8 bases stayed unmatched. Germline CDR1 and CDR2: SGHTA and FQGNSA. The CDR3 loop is CASSFGLAGGLNEQYF. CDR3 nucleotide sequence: TGTGCCAGCAGCTTTGGCCTAGCGGGGGGGCTGAACGAGCAGTACTTC.

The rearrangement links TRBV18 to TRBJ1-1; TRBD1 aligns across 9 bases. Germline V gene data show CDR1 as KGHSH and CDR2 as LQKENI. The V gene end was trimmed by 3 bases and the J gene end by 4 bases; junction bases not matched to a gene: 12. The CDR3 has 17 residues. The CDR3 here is CASSPRTLQGAGTEAFF. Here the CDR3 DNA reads TGTGCCAGCTCACCGAGAACCCTACAGGGGGCAGGCACTGAAGCTTTCTTT. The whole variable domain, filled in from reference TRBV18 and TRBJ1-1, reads NAGVMQNPRHLVRRRGQEARLRCSPMKGHSHVYWYRQLPEEGLKFMVYLQKENIIDESGMPKERFSAEFPKEGPSILRIQQVVRGDSAAYFCASSPRTLQGAGTEAFFGQGTRLTVV.

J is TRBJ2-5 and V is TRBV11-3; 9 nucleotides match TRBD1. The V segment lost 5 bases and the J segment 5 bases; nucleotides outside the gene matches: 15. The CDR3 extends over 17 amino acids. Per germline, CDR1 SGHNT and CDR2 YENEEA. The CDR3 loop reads CASSPGTGPSIEETQYF. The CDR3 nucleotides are TGTGCCAGCAGCCCGGGGACAGGGCCCTCCATAGAGGAGACCCAGTACTTC. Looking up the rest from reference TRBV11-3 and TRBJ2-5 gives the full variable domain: EAGVVQSPRYKIIEKKQPVAFWCNPISGHNTLYWYLQNLGQGPELLIRYENEEAVDDSQLPKDRFSAERLKGVDSTLKIQPAELGDSAVYLCASSPGTGPSIEETQYFGPGTRLLVL.

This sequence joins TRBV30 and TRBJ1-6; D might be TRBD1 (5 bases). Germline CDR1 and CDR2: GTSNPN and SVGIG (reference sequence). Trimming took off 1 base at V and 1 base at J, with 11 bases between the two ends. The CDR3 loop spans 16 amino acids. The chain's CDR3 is CAWSGSGGSYNSPLHF. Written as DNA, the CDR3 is TGTGCCTGGAGTGGATCGGGGGGATCCTATAATTCACCCCTCCACTTT.

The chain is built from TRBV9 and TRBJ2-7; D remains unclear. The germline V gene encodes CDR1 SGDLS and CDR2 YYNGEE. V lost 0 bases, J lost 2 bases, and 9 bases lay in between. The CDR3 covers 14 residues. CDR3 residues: CASSVGLTPYEQYF. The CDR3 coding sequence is TGTGCCAGCAGCGTAGGATTGACTCCCTACGAGCAGTACTTC.

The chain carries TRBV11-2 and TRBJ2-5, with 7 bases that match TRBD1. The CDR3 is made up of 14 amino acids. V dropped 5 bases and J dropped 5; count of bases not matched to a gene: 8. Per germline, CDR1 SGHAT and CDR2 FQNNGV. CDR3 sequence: CASSTGQATETQYF. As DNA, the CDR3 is TGTGCCAGCAGCACAGGACAGGCGACGGAGACCCAGTACTTC.

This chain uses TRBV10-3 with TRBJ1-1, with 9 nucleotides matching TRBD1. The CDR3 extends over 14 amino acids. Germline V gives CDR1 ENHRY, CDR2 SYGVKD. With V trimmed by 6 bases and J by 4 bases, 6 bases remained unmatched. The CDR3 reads CAIRQGAGVTEAFF. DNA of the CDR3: TGTGCCATCAGACAGGGGGCCGGAGTCACTGAAGCTTTCTTT.

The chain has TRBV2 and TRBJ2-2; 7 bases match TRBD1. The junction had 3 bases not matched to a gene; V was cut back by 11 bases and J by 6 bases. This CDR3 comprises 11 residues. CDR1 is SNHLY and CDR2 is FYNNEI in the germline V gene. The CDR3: CAGQGAGELFF. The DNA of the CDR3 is TGTGCCGGTCAGGGGGCCGGGGAGCTGTTTTTT.

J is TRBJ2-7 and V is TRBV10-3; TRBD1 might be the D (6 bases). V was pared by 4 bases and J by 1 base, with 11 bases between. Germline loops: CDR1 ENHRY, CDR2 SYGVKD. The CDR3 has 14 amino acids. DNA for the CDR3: TGTGCCATCAGTGGGAACAGGGTATCCTACGAGCAGTACTTC. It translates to CAISGNRVSYEQYF.

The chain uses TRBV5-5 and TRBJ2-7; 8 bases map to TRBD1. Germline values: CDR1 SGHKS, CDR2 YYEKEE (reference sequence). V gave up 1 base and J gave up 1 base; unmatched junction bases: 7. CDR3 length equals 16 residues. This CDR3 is CASSLYLTGASYEQYF. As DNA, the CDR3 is TGTGCCAGCAGCTTGTACTTGACAGGGGCTTCCTACGAGCAGTACTTC.

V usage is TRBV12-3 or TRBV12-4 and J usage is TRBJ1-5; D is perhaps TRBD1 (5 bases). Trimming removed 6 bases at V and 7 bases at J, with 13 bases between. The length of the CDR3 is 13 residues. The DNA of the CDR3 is TGTGCCAGCAGATTGACAGCCGACCAGCCCCAGCATTTT. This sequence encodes CASRLTADQPQHF.

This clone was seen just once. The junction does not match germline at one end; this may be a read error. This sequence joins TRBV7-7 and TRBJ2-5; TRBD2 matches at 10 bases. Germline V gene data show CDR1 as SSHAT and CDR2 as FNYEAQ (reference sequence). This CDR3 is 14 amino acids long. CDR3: CASSFGLAEETQYF. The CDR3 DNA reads TGTGCTAGCAGCTTCGGACTAGCGGAAGAGACCCAGTACTTC.

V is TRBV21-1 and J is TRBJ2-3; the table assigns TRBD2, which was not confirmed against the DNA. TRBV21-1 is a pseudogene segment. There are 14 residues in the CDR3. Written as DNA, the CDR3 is TGTGCCATTTCAACGGGGGGGCCCACAGATACGCAGTATTTT. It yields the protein CAISTGGPTDTQYF.

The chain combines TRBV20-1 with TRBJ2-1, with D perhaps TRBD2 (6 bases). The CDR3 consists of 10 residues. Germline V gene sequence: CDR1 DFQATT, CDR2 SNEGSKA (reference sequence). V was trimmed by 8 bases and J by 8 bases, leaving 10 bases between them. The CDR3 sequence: CSLASDEQFF. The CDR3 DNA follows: TGCAGTCTAGCGAGTGATGAGCAGTTCTTC.

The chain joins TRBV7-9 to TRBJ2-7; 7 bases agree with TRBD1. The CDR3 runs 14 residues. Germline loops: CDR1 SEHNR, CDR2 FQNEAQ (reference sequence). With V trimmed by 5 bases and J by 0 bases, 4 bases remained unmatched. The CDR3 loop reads CASSERQGSYEQYF. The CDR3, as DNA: TGTGCCAGCAGCGAAAGACAGGGCTCCTACGAGCAGTACTTC. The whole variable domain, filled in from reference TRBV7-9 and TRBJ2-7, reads DTGVSQNPRHKITKRGQNVTFRCDPISEHNRLYWYRQTLGQGPEFLTYFQNEAQLEKSRLLSDRFSAERPKGSFSTLEIQRTEQGDSAMYLCASSERQGSYEQYFGPGTRLTVT.

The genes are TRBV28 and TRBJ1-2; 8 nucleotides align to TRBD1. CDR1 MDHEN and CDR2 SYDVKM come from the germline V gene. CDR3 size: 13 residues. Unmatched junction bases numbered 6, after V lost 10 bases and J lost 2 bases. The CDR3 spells CATADRANYGYTF. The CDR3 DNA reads TGTGCCACCGCGGACAGGGCAAACTATGGCTACACCTTC.

The CDR3 region has the DNA TGTGCCAGCAGCAAACAGGGGGGTAATGAAAAACTGTTTTTT. Translated, it gives CASSKQGGNEKLFF. The V call is TRBV2, the J call TRBJ1-4, with TRBD1 matching over 8 bases. This CDR3 region has 14 residues. The germline gives CDR1 SNHLY, CDR2 FYNNEI. V trimming: 6 bases; J trimming: 4 bases; junction bases outside the gene matches: 4.

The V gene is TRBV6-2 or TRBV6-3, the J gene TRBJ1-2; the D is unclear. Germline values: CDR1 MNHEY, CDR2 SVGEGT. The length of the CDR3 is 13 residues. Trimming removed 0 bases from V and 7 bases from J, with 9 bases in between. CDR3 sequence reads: CASSYSSSRGYTF. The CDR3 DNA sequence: TGTGCCAGCAGTTACTCTTCTTCCCGTGGCTACACCTTC.

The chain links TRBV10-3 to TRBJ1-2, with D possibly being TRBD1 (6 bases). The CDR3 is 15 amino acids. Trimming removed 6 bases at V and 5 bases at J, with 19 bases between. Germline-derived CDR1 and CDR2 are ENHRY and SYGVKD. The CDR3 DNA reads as TGTGCCATCAGGCCTATTGCGACAGGCGGATATGGCTACACCTTC. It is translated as CAIRPIATGGYGYTF.

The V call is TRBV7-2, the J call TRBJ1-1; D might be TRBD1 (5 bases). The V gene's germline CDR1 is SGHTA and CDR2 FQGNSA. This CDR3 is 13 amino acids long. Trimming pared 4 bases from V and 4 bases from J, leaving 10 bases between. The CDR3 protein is CASSYAGGTEAFF. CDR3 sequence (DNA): TGTGCCAGCAGCTACGCGGGGGGCACTGAAGCTTTCTTT. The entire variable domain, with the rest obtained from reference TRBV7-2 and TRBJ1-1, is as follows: GAGVSQSPSNKVTEKGKDVELRCDPISGHTALYWYRQSLGQGLEFLIYFQGNSAPDKSGLPSDRFSAERTGGSVSTLTIQRTQQEDSAVYLCASSYAGGTEAFFGQGTRLTVV.

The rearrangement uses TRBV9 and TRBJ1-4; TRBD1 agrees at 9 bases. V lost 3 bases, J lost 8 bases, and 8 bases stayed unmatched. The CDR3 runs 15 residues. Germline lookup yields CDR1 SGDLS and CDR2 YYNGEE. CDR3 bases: TGTGCCAGCAGCGGCGCGGGACAGGGCGGGGAAAAACTGTTTTTT. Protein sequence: CASSGAGQGGEKLFF.

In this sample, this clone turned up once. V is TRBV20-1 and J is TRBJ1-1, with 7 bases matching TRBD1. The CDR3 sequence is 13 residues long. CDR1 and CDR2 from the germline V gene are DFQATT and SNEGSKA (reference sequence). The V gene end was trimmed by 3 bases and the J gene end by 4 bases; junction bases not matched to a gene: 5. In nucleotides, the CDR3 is TGCAGTGCTAGTGAGGGGGCGCGCACTGAAGCTTTCTTT. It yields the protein CSASEGARTEAFF.

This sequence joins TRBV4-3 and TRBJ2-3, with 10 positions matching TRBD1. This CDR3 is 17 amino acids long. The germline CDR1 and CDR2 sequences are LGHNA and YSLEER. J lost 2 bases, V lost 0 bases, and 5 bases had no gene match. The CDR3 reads CASSQDRTGGVTDTQYF. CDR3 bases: TGCGCCAGCAGCCAAGACCGGACAGGGGGGGTCACAGATACGCAGTATTTT.

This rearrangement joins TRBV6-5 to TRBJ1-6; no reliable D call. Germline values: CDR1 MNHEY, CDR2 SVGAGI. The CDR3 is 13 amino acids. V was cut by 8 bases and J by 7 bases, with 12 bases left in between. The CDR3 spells CASGGRGNSPLHF. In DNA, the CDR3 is TGTGCCAGCGGAGGACGGGGAAATTCACCCCTCCACTTT.

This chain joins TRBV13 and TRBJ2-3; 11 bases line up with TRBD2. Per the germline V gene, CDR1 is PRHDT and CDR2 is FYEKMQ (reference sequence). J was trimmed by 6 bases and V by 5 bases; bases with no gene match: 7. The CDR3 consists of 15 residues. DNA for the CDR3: TGTGCCAGCAGCACTACTAGCGGGGGTTGGGATACGCAGTATTTT. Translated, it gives CASSTTSGGWDTQYF.

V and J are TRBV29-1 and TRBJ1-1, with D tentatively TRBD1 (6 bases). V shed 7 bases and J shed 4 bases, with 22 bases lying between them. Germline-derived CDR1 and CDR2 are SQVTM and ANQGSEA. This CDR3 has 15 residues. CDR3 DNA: TGCAGCGCCCTTGACCGGGGGGGGACACTCACTGAAGCTTTCTTT. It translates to CSALDRGGTLTEAFF.

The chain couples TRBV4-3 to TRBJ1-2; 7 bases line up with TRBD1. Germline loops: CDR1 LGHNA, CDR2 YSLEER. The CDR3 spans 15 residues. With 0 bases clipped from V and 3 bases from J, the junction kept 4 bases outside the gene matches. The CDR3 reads CASSQERQGYYGYTF. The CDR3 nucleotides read TGCGCCAGCAGCCAAGAACGACAGGGATACTATGGCTACACCTTC.

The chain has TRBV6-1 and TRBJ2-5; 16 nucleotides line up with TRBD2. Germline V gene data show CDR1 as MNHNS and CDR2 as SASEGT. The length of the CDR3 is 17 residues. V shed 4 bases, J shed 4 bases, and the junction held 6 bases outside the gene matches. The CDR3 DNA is TGTGCCAGCAGTGTGGGGACTAGCGGGGGGGCCGCAGAGACCCAGTACTTC. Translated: CASSVGTSGGAAETQYF.